This T cell receptor beta chain was identified in a study of control samples from healthy donors and cancer patients. Germline loops: CDR1 SGHRS, CDR2 YFSETQ. The V gene lost 4 bases and the J gene lost 5 bases, with 15 bases spanning the gap. CDR3 length: 14 amino acids. TCRdb keeps only in-frame clones here, not all; method: immunoSEQ multiplex PCR. The table lists about 69,000 clones, 89% of them singletons. The source is a man between 60 and 75 years old with colorectal cancer. The chain carries TRBV5-1 and TRBJ2-5, with a weak D call TRBD2 (6 bases). What was sequenced was PBMCs. CDR3 in DNA: TGCGCCAGCAGCCCTTCTCGGGGGTTGGAGACCCAGTACTTC. Translation: CASSPSRGLETQYF.